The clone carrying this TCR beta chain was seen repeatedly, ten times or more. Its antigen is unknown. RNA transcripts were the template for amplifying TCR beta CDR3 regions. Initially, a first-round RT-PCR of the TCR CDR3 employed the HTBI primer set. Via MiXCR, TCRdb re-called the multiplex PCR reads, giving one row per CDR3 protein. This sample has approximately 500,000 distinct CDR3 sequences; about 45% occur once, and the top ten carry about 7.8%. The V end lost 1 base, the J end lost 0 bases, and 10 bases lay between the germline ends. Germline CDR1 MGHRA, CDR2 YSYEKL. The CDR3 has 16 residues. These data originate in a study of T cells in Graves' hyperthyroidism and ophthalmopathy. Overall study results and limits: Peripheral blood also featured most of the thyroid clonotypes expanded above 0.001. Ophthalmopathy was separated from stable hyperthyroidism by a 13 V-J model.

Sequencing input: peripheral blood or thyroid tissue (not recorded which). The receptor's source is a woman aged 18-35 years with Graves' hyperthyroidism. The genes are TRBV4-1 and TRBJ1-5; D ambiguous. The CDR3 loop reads CASSQVATSSNQPQHF. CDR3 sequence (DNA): TGCGCCAGCAGCCAAGTAGCGACAAGTAGCAATCAGCCCCAGCATTTT.